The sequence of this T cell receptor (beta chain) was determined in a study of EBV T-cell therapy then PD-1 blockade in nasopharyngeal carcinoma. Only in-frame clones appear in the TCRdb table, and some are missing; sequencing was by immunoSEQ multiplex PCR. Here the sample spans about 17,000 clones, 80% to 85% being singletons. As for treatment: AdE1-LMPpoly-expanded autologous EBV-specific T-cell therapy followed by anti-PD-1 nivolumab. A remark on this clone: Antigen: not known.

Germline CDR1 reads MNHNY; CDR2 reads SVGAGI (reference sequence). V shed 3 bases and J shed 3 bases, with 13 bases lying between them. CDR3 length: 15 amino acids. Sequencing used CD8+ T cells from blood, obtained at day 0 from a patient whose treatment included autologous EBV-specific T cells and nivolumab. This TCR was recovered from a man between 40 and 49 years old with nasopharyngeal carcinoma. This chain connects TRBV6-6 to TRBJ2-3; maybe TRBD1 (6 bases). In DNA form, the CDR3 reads TGTGCCAGCAGTTATATCCGGACAGCGACAGATACGCAGTATTTT. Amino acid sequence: CASSYIRTATDTQYF.